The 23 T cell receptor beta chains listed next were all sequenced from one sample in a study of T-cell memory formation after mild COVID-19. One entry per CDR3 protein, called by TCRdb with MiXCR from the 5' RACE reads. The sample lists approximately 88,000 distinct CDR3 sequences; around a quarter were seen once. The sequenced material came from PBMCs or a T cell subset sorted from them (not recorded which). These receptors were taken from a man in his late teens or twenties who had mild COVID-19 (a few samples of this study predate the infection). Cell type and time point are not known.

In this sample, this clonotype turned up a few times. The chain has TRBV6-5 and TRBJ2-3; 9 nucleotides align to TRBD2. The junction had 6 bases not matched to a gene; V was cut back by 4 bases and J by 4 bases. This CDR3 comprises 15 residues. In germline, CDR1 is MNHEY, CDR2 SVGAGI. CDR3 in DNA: TGTGCCAGCAGTTCTCTAGCGGGGCTTGCAGATACGCAGTATTTT. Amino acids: CASSSLAGLADTQYF.

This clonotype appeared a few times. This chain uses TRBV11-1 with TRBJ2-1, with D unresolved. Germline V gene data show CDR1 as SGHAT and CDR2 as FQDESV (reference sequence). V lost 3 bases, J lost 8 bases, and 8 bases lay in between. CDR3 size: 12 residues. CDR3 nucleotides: TGTGCCAGCAGCTTGACCCCGTATGAGCAGTTCTTC. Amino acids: CASSLTPYEQFF.

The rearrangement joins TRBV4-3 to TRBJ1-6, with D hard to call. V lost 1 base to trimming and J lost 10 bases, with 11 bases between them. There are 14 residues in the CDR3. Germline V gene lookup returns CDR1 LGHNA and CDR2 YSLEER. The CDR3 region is CASSQGGFRSPLHF. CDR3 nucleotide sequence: TGCGCCAGCAGCCAAGGAGGGTTCAGGTCACCCCTCCACTTT.

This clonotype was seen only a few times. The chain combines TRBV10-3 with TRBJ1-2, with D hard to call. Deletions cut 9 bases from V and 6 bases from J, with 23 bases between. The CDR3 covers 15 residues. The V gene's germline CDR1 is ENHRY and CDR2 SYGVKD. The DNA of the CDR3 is TGTGCCATAACCCCTTCAGGCGGGAAACTGGATGGCTACACCTTC. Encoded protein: CAITPSGGKLDGYTF.

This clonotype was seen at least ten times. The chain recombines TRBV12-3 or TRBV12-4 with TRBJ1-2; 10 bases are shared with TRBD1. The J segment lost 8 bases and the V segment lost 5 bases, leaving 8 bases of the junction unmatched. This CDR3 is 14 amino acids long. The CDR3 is CASSLTGGSWGYTF. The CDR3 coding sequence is TGTGCCAGCAGTCTGACAGGGGGCAGCTGGGGCTACACCTTC.

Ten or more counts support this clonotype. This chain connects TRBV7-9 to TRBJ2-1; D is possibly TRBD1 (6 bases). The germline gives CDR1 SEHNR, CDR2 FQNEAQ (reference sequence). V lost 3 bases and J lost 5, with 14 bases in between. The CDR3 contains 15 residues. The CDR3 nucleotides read TGTGCCAGCAGCTTTGTGGGGGCCGGGGACAATGAGCAGTTCTTC. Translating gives CASSFVGAGDNEQFF.

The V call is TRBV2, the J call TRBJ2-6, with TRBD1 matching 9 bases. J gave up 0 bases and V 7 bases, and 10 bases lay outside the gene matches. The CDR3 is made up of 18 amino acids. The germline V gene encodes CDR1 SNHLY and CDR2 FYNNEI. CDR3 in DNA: TGTGCCAGCACCCCTTGGGGGACAGGGTCCTCTGGGGCCAACGTCCTGACTTTC. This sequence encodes CASTPWGTGSSGANVLTF.

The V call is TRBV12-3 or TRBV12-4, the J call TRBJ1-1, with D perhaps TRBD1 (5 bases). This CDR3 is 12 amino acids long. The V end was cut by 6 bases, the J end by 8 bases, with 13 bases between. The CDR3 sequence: CASRTRVSEAFF. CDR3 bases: TGTGCCAGCAGGACCAGGGTATCCGAAGCTTTCTTT.

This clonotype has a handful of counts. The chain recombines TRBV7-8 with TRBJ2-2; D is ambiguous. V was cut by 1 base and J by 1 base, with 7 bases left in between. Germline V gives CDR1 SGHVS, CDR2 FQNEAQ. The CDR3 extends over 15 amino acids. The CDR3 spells CASSLGQRNTGELFF. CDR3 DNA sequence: TGTGCCAGCAGCTTAGGGCAGAGGAACACCGGGGAGCTGTTTTTT.

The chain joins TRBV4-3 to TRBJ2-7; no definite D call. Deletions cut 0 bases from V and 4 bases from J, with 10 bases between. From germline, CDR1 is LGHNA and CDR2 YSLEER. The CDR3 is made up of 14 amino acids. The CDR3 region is CASSQDLGSYEQYF. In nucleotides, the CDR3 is TGCGCCAGCAGCCAAGATCTCGGCAGTTACGAGCAGTACTTC.

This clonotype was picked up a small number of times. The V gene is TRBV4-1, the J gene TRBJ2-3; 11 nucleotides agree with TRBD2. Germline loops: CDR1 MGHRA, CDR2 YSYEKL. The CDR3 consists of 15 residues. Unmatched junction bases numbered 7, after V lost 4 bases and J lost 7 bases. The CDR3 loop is CASSPAASGGNTQYF. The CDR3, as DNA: TGCGCCAGCAGCCCGGCCGCTAGCGGGGGGAATACGCAGTATTTT.

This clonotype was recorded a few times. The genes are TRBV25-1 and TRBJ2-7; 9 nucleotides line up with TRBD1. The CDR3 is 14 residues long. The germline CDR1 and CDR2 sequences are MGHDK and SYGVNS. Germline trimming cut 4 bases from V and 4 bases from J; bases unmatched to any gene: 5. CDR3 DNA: TGTGCCAGCAGTGTCGGGACAGGGCCTTACGAGCAGTACTTC. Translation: CASSVGTGPYEQYF.

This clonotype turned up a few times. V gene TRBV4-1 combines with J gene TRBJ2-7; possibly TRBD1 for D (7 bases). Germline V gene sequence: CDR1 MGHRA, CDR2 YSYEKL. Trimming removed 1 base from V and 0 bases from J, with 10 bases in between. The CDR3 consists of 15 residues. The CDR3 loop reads CASSQGRDSSYEQYF. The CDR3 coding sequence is TGCGCCAGCAGCCAAGGGCGGGACAGCTCCTACGAGCAGTACTTC.

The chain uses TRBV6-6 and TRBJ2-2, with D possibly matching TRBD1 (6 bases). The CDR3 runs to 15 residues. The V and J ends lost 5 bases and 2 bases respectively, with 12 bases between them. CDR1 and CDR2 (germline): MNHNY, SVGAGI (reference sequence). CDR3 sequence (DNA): TGTGCCAGCAGTACTCAGGACAGAAACACCGGGGAGCTGTTTTTT. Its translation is CASSTQDRNTGELFF.

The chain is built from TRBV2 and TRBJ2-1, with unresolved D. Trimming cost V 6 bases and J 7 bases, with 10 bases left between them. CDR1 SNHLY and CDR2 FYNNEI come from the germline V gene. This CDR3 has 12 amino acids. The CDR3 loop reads CASSEWVNEQFF. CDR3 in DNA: TGTGCCAGCAGCGAGTGGGTGAATGAGCAGTTCTTC.

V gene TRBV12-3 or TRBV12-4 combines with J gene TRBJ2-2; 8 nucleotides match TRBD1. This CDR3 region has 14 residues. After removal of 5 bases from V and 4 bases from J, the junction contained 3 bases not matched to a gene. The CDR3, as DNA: TGTGCCAGCAGTAGACAGGGGAGCACCGGGGAGCTGTTTTTT. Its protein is CASSRQGSTGELFF.

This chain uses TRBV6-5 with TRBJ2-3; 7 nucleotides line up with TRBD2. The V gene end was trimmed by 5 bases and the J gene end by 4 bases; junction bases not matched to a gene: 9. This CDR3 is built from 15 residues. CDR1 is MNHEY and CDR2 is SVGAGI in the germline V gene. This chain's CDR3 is CASSGWGGGADTQYF. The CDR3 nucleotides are TGTGCCAGCAGTGGCTGGGGGGGAGGGGCAGATACGCAGTATTTT.

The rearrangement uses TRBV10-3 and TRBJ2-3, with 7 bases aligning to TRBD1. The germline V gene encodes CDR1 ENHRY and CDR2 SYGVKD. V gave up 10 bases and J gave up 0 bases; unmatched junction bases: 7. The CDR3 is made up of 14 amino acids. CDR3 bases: TGTGCCAGCAAAGGGACAGCTAGCACAGATACGCAGTATTTT. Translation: CASKGTASTDTQYF.

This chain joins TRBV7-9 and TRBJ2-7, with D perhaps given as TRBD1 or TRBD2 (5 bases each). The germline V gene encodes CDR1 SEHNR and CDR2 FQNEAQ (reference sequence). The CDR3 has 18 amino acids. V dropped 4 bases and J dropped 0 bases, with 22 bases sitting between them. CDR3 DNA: TGTGCCAGCAGCTCAACTAGGGGCCGGTCTCCTAGCTCCTACGAGCAGTACTTC. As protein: CASSSTRGRSPSSYEQYF.

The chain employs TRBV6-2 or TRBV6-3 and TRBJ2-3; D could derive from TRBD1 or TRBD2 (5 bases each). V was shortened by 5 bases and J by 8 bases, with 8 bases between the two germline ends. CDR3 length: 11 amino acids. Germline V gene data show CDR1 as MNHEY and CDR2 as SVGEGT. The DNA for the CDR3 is TGTGCCAGCAGTCCCGGGGCTACGCAGTATTTT. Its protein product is CASSPGATQYF.

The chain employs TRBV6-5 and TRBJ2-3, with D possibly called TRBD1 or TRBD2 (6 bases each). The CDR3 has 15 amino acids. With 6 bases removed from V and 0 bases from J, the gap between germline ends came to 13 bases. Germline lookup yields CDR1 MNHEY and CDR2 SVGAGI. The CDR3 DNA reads TGTGCCAGCAGGGGGGGCGTGACTAGCACAGATACGCAGTATTTT. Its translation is CASRGGVTSTDTQYF.

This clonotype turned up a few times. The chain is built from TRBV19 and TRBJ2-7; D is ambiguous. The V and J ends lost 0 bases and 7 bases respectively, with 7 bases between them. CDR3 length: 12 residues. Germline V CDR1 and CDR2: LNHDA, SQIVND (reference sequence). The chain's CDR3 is CASSIDGGEQYF. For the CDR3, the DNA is TGTGCCAGTAGTATAGACGGTGGAGAGCAGTACTTC.

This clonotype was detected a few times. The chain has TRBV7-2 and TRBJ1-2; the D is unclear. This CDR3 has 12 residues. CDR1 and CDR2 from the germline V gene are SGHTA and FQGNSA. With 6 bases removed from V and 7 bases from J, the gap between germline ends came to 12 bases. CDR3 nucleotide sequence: TGTGCCAGCAGTCCTCAAGGGTCTGGCTACACCTTC. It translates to CASSPQGSGYTF. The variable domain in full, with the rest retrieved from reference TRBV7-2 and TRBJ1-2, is GAGVSQSPSNKVTEKGKDVELRCDPISGHTALYWYRQSLGQGLEFLIYFQGNSAPDKSGLPSDRFSAERTGGSVSTLTIQRTQQEDSAVYLCASSPQGSGYTFGSGTRLTVV.